This TCR beta chain was recorded in a study of shared clonotypes between healthy human individuals. Study results and caveats: The sharing of around 5% of naive CD4 clonotypes was seen across a handful of donors.

Recent acute infections and vaccinations were absent in the healthy HIV-negative adult donors. Points on this clone: Its antigen is not identified.

CDR1 is LNHDA, CDR2 SQIVND, per germline (reference sequence). The CDR3 has 16 amino acids. V gave up 5 bases and J gave up 0 bases, with 16 bases separating them. At a deep level, the assay was run. Data came from immunoSEQ multiplex PCR; TCRdb stores just in-frame clones and leaves some out. In the table there are some 2.3 million clones, 80% to 95% of which are singletons. The receptor's source is a young man in good health. Some clones in this sample may be carry-over from other donors' samples. The sequenced material came from naive CD4+ T cells from PBMCs. This sample's subset: CD45RA+ positively selected. The chain uses TRBV19 and TRBJ1-1; D gene unclear. Written as DNA, the CDR3 is TGTGCCAGTAGTTTAGGGTTCGTACAGTTGAACACTGAAGCTTTCTTT. Its translation: CASSLGFVQLNTEAFF. Full variable domain (remainder filled in from reference TRBV19 and TRBJ1-1): DGGITQSPKYLFRKEGQNVTLSCEQNLNHDAMYWYRQDPGQGLRLIYYSQIVNDFQKGDIAEGYSVSREKKESFPLTVTSAQKNPTAFYLCASSLGFVQLNTEAFFGQGTRLTVV.